The TCR beta chain described here comes from a study of identical twins (dated by TCRdb to about 2016). Notes on the research overall: To test whether fetal clonotypes persist, the study used deep sequencing on TCR alpha and beta repertoires from monozygotic twins, unrelated adults of various ages, and cord blood. Replicate twin experiments were performed at different times using different library preparation protocols to rule out contamination.

The CDR3 measures 13 amino acids from cysteine to phenylalanine. Only the CDR3 DNA is retained, 39 bases long and in frame from the first base. Per the germline V gene, LGHNT is the CDR1 and FRNRAP is the CDR2. V trim: 2 bases; J trim: 8 bases; unmatched bases: 4. To prepare the library, 5' RACE was applied. Sequencing used an Illumina HiSeq 2000. A universal primer binding site was added through template switching, and the final cDNA carried a unique molecular identifier so that TCR cDNA molecules could be counted accurately. Specific primers in the conserved constant-segment region were used to synthesize first-strand cDNA for TCR alpha and beta chains. Each cDNA library was double barcoded, with a SMART-Mk sample barcode plus Illumina barcodes, to control for contamination. TruSeq adapter sequences and Illumina sample barcodes were added in two successive PCR steps. The Illumina HiSeq platform was used with custom primers to sequence TCR alpha and beta cDNA libraries. The authors' analysis ran thus. Unique molecular identifiers were extracted from raw reads with MiGEC, and CDR3 positions were determined with MiXCR. For each individual, recombination models were inferred using an EM algorithm with the repgenHMM and IGoR tools. Shared clonotypes were analyzed with the tcR package in R, and sharing was normalized by the product of cloneset sizes. To study raw recombination without the effects of thymic and clonal selection, out-of-frame nonproductive sequences were analyzed. The raw public data were reprocessed by TCRdb itself: fastp quality trimming at Q25, MiXCR clonotype calling, in-frame beta chains only. Rows with one shared CDR3 protein collapse into an entry with the most common genes and DNA. The V and J calls were not made by the authors but by TCRdb's processing. The sample data list some 1,700,000 distinct CDR3 sequences, and about 31% of these were observed just once. Jointly, the top ten make up around 0.3% of the sample.

What the authors observed across the whole study: The excess sharing between twins in beta out-of-frame sequences was weaker because fewer shared sequences reduced the signal-to-noise ratio. In monozygotic twins, out-of-frame TCR alpha sharing was systematically underestimated by recombination models, although the models agreed with sharing between unrelated individuals. Because the same donors could not be followed over many years, the conclusions relied on cross-sectional statistical analysis. Out-of-frame TCR alpha sequences shared between twins showed an excess of low generation-probability sequences compared with coincidental sharing between unrelated individuals. Zero-insertion analyses could be partly confounded by invariant T cells such as MAIT and iNKT, although diverse VJ usage argued against such confounding for most clonotypes. Abundant cord blood beta clonotypes carried fewer insertions; young adult naive repertoires showed a weaker similar trend, while memory repertoires showed none.

As to this clonotype: Its antigen remains unidentified. Within one base of it there is no much larger clone, and no base qualities were kept.

All donors were healthy Caucasians. The sequence links TRBV12-5 to TRBJ1-2, and 8 junctional nucleotides match TRBD1. Sequencing was performed on cord blood. The sequence came from a newborn girl in good health. The sequenced DNA is TGTGCTAGTGGTTTGCCCAGGACAGGGGGCTACACCTTC. Its coded protein is CASGLPRTGGYTF.